Sequencing of this T cell receptor (beta chain) was carried out in a study of shared clonotypes between healthy human individuals. General study findings and limits: Some naive CD4 clonotypes, about 5%, turned up in common across several donors.

Per the germline V gene, CDR1 is MNHNS and CDR2 is SASEGT. The CDR3 sequence is 12 residues long. Trimming removed 4 bases at V and 2 bases at J, with 4 bases between. In the case of this clone: No antigen is known for it.

Only in-frame clones appear in the TCRdb table, and some are missing; sequencing was by immunoSEQ multiplex PCR. The sample comprises around 620,000 clones, roughly 95% of which are singletons, and around 0.11% rests with the top ten. The naive CD8 fraction comprised CD45RO-negative cells positively selected for CCR7 and excluded terminally differentiated effector memory CD45RA+ cells. Material for sequencing was naive CD8+ T cells sorted from blood. The V call is TRBV6-1, the J call TRBJ2-3; D unclear. The clonotype originates from a woman in her 30s in good health. CDR3 bases: TGTGCCAGCAGTGGATACACAGATACGCAGTATTTT. This gives the protein CASSGYTDTQYF.